The entry below describes one T cell receptor (beta chain). As yet, its antigen is unknown. The entry originates in a study of T cells in localized non-small cell lung cancer. Sequenced by immunoSEQ multiplex PCR; TCRdb stores in-frame clones only, minus some. This table has around 35,000 clones, about 83% appearing once. Germline CDR1 is SGHRS and CDR2 is YFSETQ. V was pared by 4 bases and J by 4 bases, with 18 bases between. The CDR3 totals 15 residues. Study-level findings and limits: A higher density of T cells in blood coincided with extended overall survival. Sequence data derive from only one tumor region, so heterogeneity remains possible. Tumor showed lower T cell clonality than uninvolved adjacent lung, where it was highest.

This TCR was sampled from a woman aged 35 to 69 with stage I lung adenocarcinoma. Here the sequenced sample was peripheral blood, taken before any cancer treatment. The chain has TRBV5-1 and TRBJ2-7, with a weak D call TRBD2 (5 bases). The CDR3 DNA reads TGCGCCAGCAGCAACTCTGGACTCGGGGTATACGAGCAGTACTTC. It translates to CASSNSGLGVYEQYF.